The clone carrying this T cell receptor beta chain was detected ten times or more. The data are from a study of T-cell memory formation after mild COVID-19. TCRdb reprocessed the 5' RACE reads via MiXCR and lists one record per CDR3 protein. The repertoire consists of around 140,000 distinct CDR3 sequences, with about 5.5% occurring once and the leading ten covering 2% to 2.5%. Sequenced: PBMCs or a T cell subset sorted from them (not recorded which). The sequence was obtained from an adult woman who had mild COVID-19 (a few samples of this study predate the infection). Cell type and time point are not known.

The CDR3 region is CASSYHPSGTQEAFF. DNA of the CDR3: TGTGCCAGCAGTTACCACCCCTCCGGCACACAAGAAGCTTTCTTT. The chain uses TRBV6-5 and TRBJ1-1; no clear D. Trimming removed 2 bases at V and 8 bases at J, with 18 bases between. CDR1 is MNHEY and CDR2 is SVGAGI in the germline V gene. CDR3 length equals 15 residues.